Each of the 32 T cell receptor beta chains below was sequenced from the same sample in a study of patients and donors after allogeneic stem cell transplantation. TCRdb reprocessed the RT-PCR reads via MiXCR and lists one record per CDR3 protein. The data hold about 89,000 distinct CDR3 sequences, with 48% observed a single time. The sequencing input was blood, either unsorted or a sorted T cell fraction (not recorded which). The receptors stem from a human donor who was either an allogeneic HSCT recipient or a stem cell or donor lymphocyte infusion donor (not recorded which). It is not recorded whose cells these are; they may come from a transplant donor.

This clonotype has a handful of counts. This chain connects TRBV7-9 to TRBJ1-1; D ambiguous. The CDR3 is made up of 14 amino acids. Germline values: CDR1 SEHNR, CDR2 FQNEAQ (reference sequence). The V gene lost 5 bases and the J gene lost 7 bases, with 17 bases spanning the gap. The CDR3 DNA reads TGTGCCAGCAGCCGGGAAGGTGGGCTACTTGAAGCTTTCTTT. This translates into CASSREGGLLEAFF.

This clonotype was picked up a small number of times. The chain joins TRBV9 to TRBJ1-3; 9 positions agree with TRBD1. This CDR3 region has 16 residues. Trimming cost V 4 bases and J 3 bases; bases outside gene matches: 8. Per the germline V gene, CDR1 is SGDLS and CDR2 is YYNGEE. CDR3 residues: CASSPWTGVGGNTIYF. The CDR3 DNA reads TGTGCCAGCAGCCCGTGGACAGGGGTTGGTGGAAACACCATATATTTT.

The CDR3 is CASNGQGARFTEAFF. CDR3 DNA: TGTGCCAGCAATGGACAGGGGGCGCGTTTCACTGAAGCTTTCTTT. This sequence joins TRBV6-6 and TRBJ1-1, with TRBD1 matching over 11 bases. Germline V CDR1 and CDR2: MNHNY, SVGAGI (reference sequence). This CDR3 is 15 amino acids long. Losses at the gene ends were 7 bases for V and 4 bases for J; bases not matched to a gene: 8.

The rearrangement links TRBV28 to TRBJ1-1; D is unclear. The length of the CDR3 is 13 residues. V was cut by 8 bases and J by 3 bases, with 13 bases left in between. Germline V gene data show CDR1 as MDHEN and CDR2 as SYDVKM. CDR3 coding DNA: TGTGCCAGCTCTGAGGCGGGATACACTGAAGCTTTCTTT. Protein product: CASSEAGYTEAFF.

The chain uses TRBV28 and TRBJ1-2; weak D call: TRBD1 (5 bases). The V end was cut by 3 bases, the J end by 7 bases, with 18 bases between. Germline values: CDR1 MDHEN, CDR2 SYDVKM. The CDR3 sequence is 15 residues long. The CDR3 protein is CASSFGGTPPGGYTF. In nucleotides, the CDR3 is TGTGCCAGCAGTTTCGGAGGGACTCCCCCCGGTGGCTACACCTTC.

Only one count was recorded for this clonotype. The chain has TRBV27 and TRBJ1-4; D is ambiguous. CDR3 length equals 14 residues. V was shortened by 5 bases and J by 7 bases, with 14 bases between the two germline ends. Germline V gene data show CDR1 as MNHEY and CDR2 as SMNVEV (reference sequence). The CDR3 sequence: CASSPGRYGEKLFF. In nucleotides, the CDR3 is TGTGCCAGCAGTCCCGGCCGGTACGGTGAAAAACTGTTTTTT.

The chain has TRBV4-1 and TRBJ1-2; D may be TRBD1 (5 bases). This CDR3 region has 16 residues. V lost 1 base and J lost 1, with 13 bases in between. Per germline, CDR1 MGHRA and CDR2 YSYEKL. CDR3 sequence reads: CASSQGGGLINYGYTF. The CDR3, as DNA: TGCGCCAGCAGCCAAGGTGGGGGACTTATTAACTATGGCTACACCTTC.

The rearrangement uses TRBV4-1 and TRBJ1-2; the D gene is possibly TRBD1 (5 bases). The germline gives CDR1 MGHRA, CDR2 YSYEKL. CDR3 size: 15 residues. V was cut by 0 bases and J by 8 bases, with 16 bases left in between. The CDR3 sequence: CASSQDEGELRGYTF. DNA for the CDR3: TGCGCCAGCAGCCAAGATGAAGGGGAGCTGCGCGGCTACACCTTC.

This clonotype has more than one count but fewer than ten. The gene calls are TRBV7-2 and TRBJ1-6; no reliable D call. CDR1 is SGHTA, CDR2 FQGNSA, per germline. CDR3 size: 13 residues. V dropped 7 bases and J dropped 4 bases, with 8 bases sitting between them. As DNA, the CDR3 is TGTGCCAGCACCGGCGCTTATAATTCACCCCTCCACTTT. It specifies CASTGAYNSPLHF.

This CDR3 reads CSAETGKIAYGYTF. DNA for the CDR3: TGCAGCGCCGAGACAGGGAAAATTGCTTATGGCTACACCTTC. V and J are TRBV29-1 and TRBJ1-2, with TRBD1 matching over 7 bases. The V and J ends lost 7 bases and 5 bases, in that order; junction bases with no gene match: 13. There are 14 residues in the CDR3. Germline V lookup: CDR1 SQVTM, CDR2 ANQGSEA.

This clonotype was recorded many times. The chain recombines TRBV12-3 or TRBV12-4 with TRBJ1-5, with 9 bases fitting TRBD1. Losses at the gene ends were 5 bases for V and 0 bases for J; bases not matched to a gene: 8. The CDR3 loop spans 17 amino acids. CDR3 region: CASSPGQGTYSNQPQHF. The CDR3 coding sequence is TGTGCCAGCAGTCCGGGACAGGGAACGTATAGCAATCAGCCCCAGCATTTT.

The V call is TRBV9, the J call TRBJ1-1, with D uncertain. V was trimmed by 0 bases and J by 1 base, leaving 7 bases between them. Germline V gene sequence: CDR1 SGDLS, CDR2 YYNGEE. This CDR3 spans 14 amino acids. As DNA, the CDR3 is TGTGCCAGCAGCGTAGATAATTCGAACACTGAAGCTTTCTTT. Its protein is CASSVDNSNTEAFF.

The chain couples TRBV10-3 to TRBJ1-3; the D is unclear. The CDR3 loop spans 21 amino acids. Germline V CDR1 and CDR2: ENHRY, SYGVKD. V was trimmed by 2 bases and J by 0 bases, leaving 26 bases between them. This CDR3 is CAISESLSRNQGRTSGNTIYF. The CDR3 bases are TGTGCCATCAGTGAGAGTCTTTCTCGCAATCAAGGACGGACCTCTGGAAACACCATATATTTT.

A few counts support this clonotype. The CDR3: CSATDRGGGNTIYF. CDR3 nucleotide sequence: TGCAGTGCTACCGACAGGGGTGGCGGAAACACCATATATTTT. The chain combines TRBV20-1 with TRBJ1-3; 8 positions agree with TRBD1. Trimming at V came to 4 bases and at J to 4 bases, leaving 6 bases not matched to a gene. CDR1 and CDR2 from the germline V gene are DFQATT and SNEGSKA (reference sequence). This CDR3 contains 14 residues.

This sequence joins TRBV27 and TRBJ2-5; D unclear. From germline, CDR1 is MNHEY and CDR2 SMNVEV (reference sequence). The V gene lost 0 bases and the J gene lost 6 bases, with 11 bases spanning the gap. The CDR3 covers 14 residues. This CDR3 reads CASSLSVEMKTQYF. The DNA for the CDR3 is TGTGCCAGCAGTTTATCGGTGGAAATGAAGACCCAGTACTTC.

This clonotype came up once. The chain carries TRBV7-8 and TRBJ2-2; 7 bases are shared with TRBD2. The V gene end was trimmed by 3 bases and the J gene end by 6 bases; junction bases not matched to a gene: 7. The CDR3 is 15 amino acids. CDR1 SGHVS and CDR2 FQNEAQ come from the germline V gene. DNA for the CDR3: TGTGCCAGCAGCTTGTTGCGGGAGAAGGCCGGGGAGCTGTTTTTT. Translating gives CASSLLREKAGELFF.

This clonotype has only a few counts. This sequence joins TRBV6-6 and TRBJ1-1; a possible D gene is TRBD1 (5 bases). Germline V gene data show CDR1 as MNHNY and CDR2 as SVGAGI (reference sequence). The CDR3 consists of 13 residues. Trimming took 2 bases from V and 1 from J, leaving 5 bases between them. The CDR3 is CASSYRGNTEAFF. The DNA of the CDR3 is TGTGCCAGCAGTTACAGGGGGAACACTGAAGCTTTCTTT.

The rearrangement uses TRBV12-5 and TRBJ1-5, with D hard to call. Germline assignment: CDR1 LGHNT and CDR2 FRNRAP. CDR3 length: 12 residues. Deletions cut 3 bases from V and 4 bases from J, with 4 bases between. The CDR3 region has the DNA TGTGCTAGTGGTTTTAATAATCAGCCCCAGCATTTT. Residues: CASGFNNQPQHF.

V and J are TRBV2 and TRBJ1-1, with unresolved D. The CDR3 is 13 amino acids. Trimming stripped 5 bases from V and 10 bases from J, with 17 bases between. CDR1 and CDR2 (germline): SNHLY, FYNNEI. The DNA for the CDR3 is TGTGCCAGCAGTCAACCGAGGGCTCGGGGAGCTTTCTTT. Amino acids: CASSQPRARGAFF.

The V call is TRBV29-1, the J call TRBJ1-1; D gene ambiguous. V was clipped by 6 bases and J by 5 bases, with 13 bases between them. The length of the CDR3 is 12 residues. CDR1 and CDR2 (germline): SQVTM, ANQGSEA. The CDR3 nucleotides are TGCAGCGTGAAGGTCCGAGGGACTGAAGCTTTCTTT. Translating it yields CSVKVRGTEAFF.

This chain links TRBV29-1 with TRBJ1-1; D gene uncertain. Trimming removed 5 bases from V and 0 bases from J, with 7 bases in between. There are 12 residues in the CDR3. Germline loops: CDR1 SQVTM, CDR2 ANQGSEA. The CDR3 DNA sequence: TGCAGCGTTCGGGGTCTGAACACTGAAGCTTTCTTT. Its translation is CSVRGLNTEAFF. The full variable domain, rest sourced from reference TRBV29-1 and TRBJ1-1, is SAVISQKPSRDICQRGTSLTIQCQVDSQVTMMFWYRQQPGQSLTLIATANQGSEATYESGFVIDKFPISRPNLTFSTLTVSNMSPEDSSIYLCSVRGLNTEAFFGQGTRLTVV.

J is TRBJ1-4 and V is TRBV20-1, with TRBD1 as a possible D gene (6 bases). This CDR3 has 13 amino acids. Germline lookup yields CDR1 DFQATT and CDR2 SNEGSKA (reference sequence). Deletions cut 4 bases from V and 8 bases from J, with 14 bases between. CDR3 amino acids: CSAIEGGEEKLFF. As DNA, the CDR3 is TGCAGTGCTATCGAGGGGGGGGAAGAAAAACTGTTTTTT.

V gene TRBV5-1 combines with J gene TRBJ1-5; 7 bases fit TRBD1. The V gene end was trimmed by 0 bases and the J gene end by 1 base; junction bases not matched to a gene: 4. This CDR3 region has 16 residues. The V gene's germline CDR1 is SGHRS and CDR2 YFSETQ. CDR3 region: CASSLVRGRSNQPQHF. In nucleotides, the CDR3 is TGCGCCAGCAGCTTGGTAAGGGGGCGAAGCAATCAGCCCCAGCATTTT.

This rearrangement joins TRBV28 to TRBJ1-2; possibly TRBD1 for D (6 bases). CDR1 and CDR2 (germline): MDHEN, SYDVKM. The CDR3 consists of 13 residues. Trimming removed 10 bases from V and 5 bases from J, with 17 bases in between. Here the CDR3 DNA reads TGTGCCACTACGGGGGGGCAGAGTTATGGCTACACCTTC. Its translation: CATTGGQSYGYTF.

This clonotype has only a few counts. The V gene is TRBV19, the J gene TRBJ1-1, with D possibly being TRBD1 (5 bases). The CDR3 has 14 amino acids. Germline values: CDR1 LNHDA, CDR2 SQIVND (reference sequence). Trimming took off 3 bases at V and 5 bases at J, with 13 bases between the two ends. The CDR3 DNA follows: TGTGCCAGTAGTATGTTAGGGGCCGATACTGAAGCTTTCTTT. Amino acid sequence: CASSMLGADTEAFF.

J is TRBJ1-6 and V is TRBV4-3; D remains ambiguous. Germline loops: CDR1 LGHNA, CDR2 YSLEER. V was pared by 0 bases and J by 8 bases, with 17 bases between. This CDR3 is 17 amino acids long. CDR3 sequence reads: CASSQDSLQRVYSPLHF. The CDR3 DNA reads as TGCGCCAGCAGCCAAGATTCCCTGCAGCGGGTCTATTCACCCCTCCACTTT.

The J gene is TRBJ1-2, the V gene TRBV21-1; TRBD1, the table's D call, was not compared with the DNA. TRBV21-1 is a recognized pseudogene. The length of the CDR3 is 14 residues. CDR3 residues: CASSDRWGNYGYTF. In nucleotides, the CDR3 is TGTGCCAGCAGCGACAGGTGGGGGAACTATGGCTACACCTTC.

This clonotype was observed a handful of times. This rearrangement joins TRBV20-1 to TRBJ1-4; 7 nucleotides match TRBD1. V shed 3 bases, J shed 4 bases, and the junction held 8 bases outside the gene matches. CDR1 and CDR2 (germline): DFQATT, SNEGSKA (reference sequence). The CDR3 runs 15 residues. This chain's CDR3 is CSASPLGQYNEKLFF. The CDR3 DNA reads as TGCAGTGCTAGTCCCTTGGGACAGTATAATGAAAAACTGTTTTTT.

The genes are TRBV6-5 and TRBJ2-7; no reliable D call. The CDR3 spans 14 residues. Germline CDR1 reads MNHEY; CDR2 reads SVGAGI. Trimming took off 6 bases at V and 1 base at J, with 13 bases between the two ends. The CDR3 protein is CASSELQQSYEQYF. The CDR3 bases are TGTGCCAGCAGCGAACTACAGCAATCCTACGAGCAGTACTTC.

In its sample, this clonotype was seen a few times. The J gene is TRBJ1-1, the V gene TRBV3-1; D not certain. The V gene's germline CDR1 is LGHDT and CDR2 YNNKEL (reference sequence). V was clipped by 1 base and J by 1 base, with 4 bases between them. The CDR3 loop spans 13 amino acids. The CDR3 reads CASSQVQNTEAFF. Here the CDR3 DNA reads TGTGCCAGCAGCCAAGTACAGAACACTGAAGCTTTCTTT.

This clonotype appeared a few times. This sequence joins TRBV7-2 and TRBJ1-2, with TRBD1 matching over 10 bases. The CDR3 runs 17 residues. CDR1 is SGHTA and CDR2 is FQGNSA in the germline V gene. The V and J ends lost 4 bases and 3 bases, in that order; junction bases with no gene match: 11. The CDR3: CASSSSRVGTGDYGYTF. The CDR3 DNA sequence: TGTGCCAGCAGCTCGAGTCGGGTTGGGACAGGGGACTATGGCTACACCTTC.

This clonotype was seen more than once but under ten times. The CDR3 spells CSARVLEAFF. Here the CDR3 DNA reads TGCAGTGCTAGAGTCTTGGAAGCTTTCTTT. The V call is TRBV20-1, the J call TRBJ1-1; D gene ambiguous. Trimming stripped 1 base from V and 8 bases from J, with 5 bases between. This CDR3 region has 10 residues. Germline assignment: CDR1 DFQATT and CDR2 SNEGSKA (reference sequence).